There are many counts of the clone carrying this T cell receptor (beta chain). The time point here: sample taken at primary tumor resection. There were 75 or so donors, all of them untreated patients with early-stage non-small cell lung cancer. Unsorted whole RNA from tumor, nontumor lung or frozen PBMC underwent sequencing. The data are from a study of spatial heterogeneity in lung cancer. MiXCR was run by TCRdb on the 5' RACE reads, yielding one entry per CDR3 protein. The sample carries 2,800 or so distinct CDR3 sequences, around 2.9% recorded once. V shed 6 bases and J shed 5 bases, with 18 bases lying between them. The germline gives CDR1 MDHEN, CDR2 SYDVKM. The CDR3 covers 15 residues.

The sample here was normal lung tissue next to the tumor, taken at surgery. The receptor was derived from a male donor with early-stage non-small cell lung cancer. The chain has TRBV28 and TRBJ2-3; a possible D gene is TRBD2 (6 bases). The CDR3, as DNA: TGTGCCAGCAGCCGAGGCGGGAAGGCGGTAGATACGCAGTATTTT. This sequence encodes CASSRGGKAVDTQYF.